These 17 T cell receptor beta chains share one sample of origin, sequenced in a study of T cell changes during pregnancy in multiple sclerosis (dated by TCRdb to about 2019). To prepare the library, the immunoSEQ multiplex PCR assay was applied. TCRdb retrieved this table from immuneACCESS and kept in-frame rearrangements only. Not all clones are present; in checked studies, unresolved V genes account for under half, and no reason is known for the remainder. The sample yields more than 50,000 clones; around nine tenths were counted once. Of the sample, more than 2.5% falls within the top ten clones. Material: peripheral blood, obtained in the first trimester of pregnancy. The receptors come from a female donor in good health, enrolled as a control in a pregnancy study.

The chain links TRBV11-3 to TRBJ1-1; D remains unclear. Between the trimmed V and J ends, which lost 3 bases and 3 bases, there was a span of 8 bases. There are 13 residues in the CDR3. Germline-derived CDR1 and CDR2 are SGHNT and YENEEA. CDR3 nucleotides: TGTGCCAGCAGCTTCCTTTCGGACACTGAAGCTTTCTTT. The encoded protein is CASSFLSDTEAFF.

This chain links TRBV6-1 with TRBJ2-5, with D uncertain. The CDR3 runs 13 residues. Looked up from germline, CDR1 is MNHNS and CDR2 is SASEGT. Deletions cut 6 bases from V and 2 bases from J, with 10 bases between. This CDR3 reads CASSENRQETQYF. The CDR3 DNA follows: TGTGCCAGCAGCGAAAACAGACAAGAGACCCAGTACTTC.

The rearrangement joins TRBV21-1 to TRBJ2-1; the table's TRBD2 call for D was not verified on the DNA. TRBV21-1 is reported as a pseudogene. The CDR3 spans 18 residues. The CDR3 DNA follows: TGTGCCAGCAGCAAAGGAGGTCGCGGCGGGAGGGGACCCAATGAGCAGTTCTTC. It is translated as CASSKGGRGGRGPNEQFF.

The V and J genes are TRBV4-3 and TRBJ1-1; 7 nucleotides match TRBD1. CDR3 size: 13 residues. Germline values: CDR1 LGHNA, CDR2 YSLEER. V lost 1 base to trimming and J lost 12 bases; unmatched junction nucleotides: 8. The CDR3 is CASSQGDRYQTFF. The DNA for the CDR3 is TGCGCCAGCAGCCAAGGGGACAGATATCAGACTTTCTTT.

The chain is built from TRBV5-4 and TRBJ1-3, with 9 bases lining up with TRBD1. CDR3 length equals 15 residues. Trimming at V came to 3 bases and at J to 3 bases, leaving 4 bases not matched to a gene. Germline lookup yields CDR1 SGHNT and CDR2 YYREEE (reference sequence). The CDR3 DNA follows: TGTGCCAGCAGCTCCACAGGGGGCTTTGGAAACACCATATATTTT. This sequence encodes CASSSTGGFGNTIYF.

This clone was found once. This CDR3 is CASSVEDSLQETQYF. In DNA form, the CDR3 reads TGTGCCAGCAGCGTAGAGGACTCACTCCAAGAGACCCAGTACTTC. This chain joins TRBV9 and TRBJ2-5, with D perhaps matching TRBD2 (5 bases). Germline V gives CDR1 SGDLS, CDR2 YYNGEE. This CDR3 contains 15 residues. V shed 0 bases and J shed 1 base, with 10 bases lying between them.

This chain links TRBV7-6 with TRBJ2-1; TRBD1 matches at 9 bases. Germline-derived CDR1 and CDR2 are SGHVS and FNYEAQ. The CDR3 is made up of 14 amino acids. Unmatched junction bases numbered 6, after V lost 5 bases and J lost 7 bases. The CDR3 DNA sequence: TGTGCCAGCAGCGTTGGACAGGGGTTTAATGAGCAGTTCTTC. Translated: CASSVGQGFNEQFF.

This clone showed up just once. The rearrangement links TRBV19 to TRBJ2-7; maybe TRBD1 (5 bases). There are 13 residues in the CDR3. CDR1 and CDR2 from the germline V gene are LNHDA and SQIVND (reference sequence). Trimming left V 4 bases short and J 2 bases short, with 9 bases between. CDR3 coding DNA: TGTGCCAGTAGTAAAGGGGTGGCCTACGAGCAGTACTTC. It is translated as CASSKGVAYEQYF.

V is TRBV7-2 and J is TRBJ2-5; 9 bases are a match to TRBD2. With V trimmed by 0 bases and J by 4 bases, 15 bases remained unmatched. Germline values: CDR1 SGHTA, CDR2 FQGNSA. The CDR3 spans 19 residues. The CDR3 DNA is TGTGCCAGCAGCTTAGCGCCCCCTTGGGCTAGCGGGGTTGGAGAGACCCAGTACTTC. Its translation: CASSLAPPWASGVGETQYF.

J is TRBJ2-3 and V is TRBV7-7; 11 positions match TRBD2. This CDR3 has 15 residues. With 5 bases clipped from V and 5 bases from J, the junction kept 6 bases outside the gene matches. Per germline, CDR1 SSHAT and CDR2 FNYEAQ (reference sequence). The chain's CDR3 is CASSLTSGSLDTQYF. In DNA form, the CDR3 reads TGTGCCAGCAGCCTAACTAGCGGGAGTTTAGATACGCAGTATTTT.

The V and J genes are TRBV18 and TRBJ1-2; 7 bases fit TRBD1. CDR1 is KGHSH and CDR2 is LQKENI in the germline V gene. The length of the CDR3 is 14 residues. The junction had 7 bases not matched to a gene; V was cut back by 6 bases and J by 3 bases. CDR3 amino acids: CASSRGTVDYGYTF. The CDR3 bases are TGTGCCAGCTCGAGAGGGACAGTCGACTATGGCTACACCTTC.

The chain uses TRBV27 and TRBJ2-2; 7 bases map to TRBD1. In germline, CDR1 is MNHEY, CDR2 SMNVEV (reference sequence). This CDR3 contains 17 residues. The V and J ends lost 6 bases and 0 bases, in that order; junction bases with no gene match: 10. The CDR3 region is CASRGRGGQSNTGELFF. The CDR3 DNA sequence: TGTGCCAGCAGGGGCCGAGGGGGCCAATCGAACACCGGGGAGCTGTTTTTT.

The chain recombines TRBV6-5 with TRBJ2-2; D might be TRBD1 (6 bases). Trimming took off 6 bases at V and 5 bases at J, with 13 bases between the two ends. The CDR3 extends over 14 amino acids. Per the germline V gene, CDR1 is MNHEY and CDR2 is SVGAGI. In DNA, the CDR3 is TGTGCCAGCAGGTCAAGACAGGAGACCGGGGAGCTGTTTTTT. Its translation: CASRSRQETGELFF.

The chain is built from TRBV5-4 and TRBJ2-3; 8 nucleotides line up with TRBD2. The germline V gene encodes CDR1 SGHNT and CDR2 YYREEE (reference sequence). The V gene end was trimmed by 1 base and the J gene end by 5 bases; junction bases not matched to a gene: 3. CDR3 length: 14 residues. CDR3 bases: TGTGCCAGCAGCTTGTCCCGGGGGGGAGATACGCAGTATTTT. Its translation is CASSLSRGGDTQYF.

The CDR3 DNA follows: TGTGCCAGCAGCTCTCCCCTGGGGCAGGTCTATGGCTACACCTTC. Its protein product is CASSSPLGQVYGYTF. This sequence joins TRBV5-4 and TRBJ1-2, with D tentatively TRBD1 (5 bases). CDR1 is SGHNT and CDR2 is YYREEE in the germline V gene (reference sequence). The CDR3 spans 15 residues. V was clipped by 3 bases and J by 4 bases, with 16 bases between them. Full variable domain (outside the CDR3, taken from reference TRBV5-4 and TRBJ1-2): ETGVTQSPTHLIKTRGQQVTLRCSSQSGHNTVSWYQQALGQGPQFIFQYYREEENGRGNFPPRFSGLQFPNYSSELNVNALELDDSALYLCASSSPLGQVYGYTFGSGTRLTVV.

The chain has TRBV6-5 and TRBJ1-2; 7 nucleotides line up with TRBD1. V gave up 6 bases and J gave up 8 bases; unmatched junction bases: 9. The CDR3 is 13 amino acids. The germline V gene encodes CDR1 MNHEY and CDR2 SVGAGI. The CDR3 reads CASSRDRAHGYTF. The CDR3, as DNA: TGTGCCAGCAGCCGCGACAGGGCACACGGCTACACCTTC.

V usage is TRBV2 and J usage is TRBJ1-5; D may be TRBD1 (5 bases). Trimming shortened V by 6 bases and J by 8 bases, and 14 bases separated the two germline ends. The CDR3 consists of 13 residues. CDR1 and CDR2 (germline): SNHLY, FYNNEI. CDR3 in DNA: TGTGCCAGCAGGCAAGGGGTCAGCGAGCCCCAGCATTTT. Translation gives CASRQGVSEPQHF.